This TCR beta chain was observed in a study of blood T cell repertoires in COVID-19 (dated by TCRdb to the early 2020s). Regarding the research as a whole: Samples from collaborators originated in the United States, Italy and Spain and spanned both the acute and convalescent phases of COVID-19. The prospective study material was composed of cDNA or gDNA derived from T cells, B-cell-depleted T cells, or PBMCs. The dataset comprised deeply sampled blood TCRbeta repertoires from subjects exposed to, actively infected with, or recovered from COVID-19. The repertoires were released in a freely available public database intended as a resource for research on the immune response to SARS-CoV-2. The samples were drawn from two sources: the first 160 participants of the ongoing ImmuneRACE study, and 1,000 to 1,500 subjects contributed by 6 global collaborators. A de-identified subject ID, COVID-19 status, age in years and sex were almost always included in the sample metadata. Where available, HLA class I and class II types were obtained from metadata supplied by the sample provider rather than from assay-based typing. Paper-wide results and their limitations: The quantity of clinical and demographic metadata differed by source and by participant and was supplied without curation.

Participants in the prospective study were enrolled through a virtual design, were aged 18 to 89 years, and lived in approximately 24 United States geographic areas. Cohort assignment in the prospective study relied on participant-reported clinical history from a screening survey and a study questionnaire. Recovered participants in ImmuneRACE Cohort 3 were defined as having two consecutive negative NP/OP PCR tests, clearance from a healthcare professional, or resolution of symptoms. In the prospective study, mobile phlebotomists collected whole blood, serum and a nasopharyngeal or oropharyngeal swab from each participant. Participants in the prospective study had the option to provide additional blood draws and questionnaires over a roughly two-month period. Before DNA extraction, blood samples from the prospective study were shipped at room temperature or frozen. The count of this clone is one. Its antigen is unknown. One base away there is no much larger clone; base qualities are not given.

The CDR3 starts with the cysteine, ends with the phenylalanine, and has 15 residues. Only the CDR3 region is kept as DNA, spanning 45 bases read in frame from base 1. The germline V gene supplies CDR1 SGHVS and CDR2 FNYEAQ. V is pruned by 5 bases and J by 3 bases, leaving 2 bases of the junction without a gene match. TCRbeta CDR3 regions were amplified from genomic DNA using the immunoSEQ Assay, a bias-controlled multiplex PCR. The study's own analysis went as follows. Nucleated cell counts per sample were estimated from amplification of reference gene primers within the assay. To quantify the absolute abundance of each unique TCRbeta CDR3 rearrangement, sequence reads were collapsed and filtered. For each sample, productive Simpson clonality was calculated by taking the square root of Simpson's diversity index across productive rearrangements. TCRdb re-hosts the immuneACCESS table, in-frame sequences only. Its copies lack some clones; in the studies checked, an unresolved V gene accounts for under half of them, and the cause for the rest is not known. That table is the source of V, J and clone size, and D and trimming were worked out from the DNA. Counted in this sample were roughly 200,000 clones; 85% of them appeared once. The ten largest account for roughly 20% of the sample.

Source material: PBMCs or T cells enriched from blood (not recorded which). The receptor was derived from a middle-aged man who had recovered from COVID-19. The chain links TRBV7-6 with TRBJ2-1, and 12 junction bases match TRBD2. CDR3 loop: CASSRTSGVYNEQFF. The nucleotides read TGTGCCAGCAGCCGGACTAGCGGGGTCTACAATGAGCAGTTCTTC.